A selection of T cell receptor beta chains follows, all from one sample in a study of blood T cell repertoires in COVID-19. The method was immunoSEQ multiplex PCR; TCRdb's version includes in-frame clones alone and lacks a portion of them. There are roughly 500,000 clones in the sample; roughly 89% occur only once, and 0.9% lies in the top ten. Sequencing was carried out using peripheral blood. The receptors derive from a man younger than 35 with COVID-19, enrolled during active disease. The CDR3 runs from the conserved cysteine through the conserved F or W. A D gene is named only where the DNA matches it firmly. Not all rows give a size; the values are once, few, many and, for expanded clones, a class.

v_gene	d_gene	abundance	j_gene	CDR3nt	CDR3aa
TRBV30	.	.	TRBJ1-2	TGTGCCTGGAGCGCGGGGGACTATGGCTACACCTTC	CAWSAGDYGYTF
TRBV6-5	.	.	TRBJ2-3	TGTGCCAGCACAGAGGATTTAGGACTGGATACGCAGTATTTT	CASTEDLGLDTQYF
TRBV7-9	.	once	TRBJ2-5	TGTGCCAGCAGCCAAGGACAGCCCCAGTACTTC	CASSQGQPQYF
TRBV3-1/TRBV3-2	TRBD2	few	TRBJ2-2	TGTGCCAGCAGCCAGCGACTAGCTTCGAACACCGGGGAGCTGTTTTTT	CASSQRLASNTGELFF
TRBV19	.	.	TRBJ1-2	TGTGCCAGTACTAAACCCGGGGAGTACTATGGCTACACCTTC	CASTKPGEYYGYTF
TRBV30	.	.	TRBJ2-6	TGTGCCGGACAAAGGGCCGGCAGCTCTGGGGCCAACGTCCTGACTTTC	CAGQRAGSSGANVLTF
TRBV5-5	TRBD1	.	TRBJ2-7	TGTGCCAGCAGCAAAAGGGGGCCTGACGAGCAGTACTTC	CASSKRGPDEQYF
TRBV6-5	.	.	TRBJ1-2	TGTGCCAGCAGTTACGGGGAGACTAACTATGGCTACACCTTC	CASSYGETNYGYTF
TRBV5-1	TRBD1	.	TRBJ2-3	TGCGCCAGCAGCCTCCGGGACAGGGGCTTAGATACGCAGTATTTT	CASSLRDRGLDTQYF
TRBV3-1/TRBV3-2	TRBD1	.	TRBJ2-5	TGTGCCAGCAGCCACCGAAACAGGGGGATGCAAGAGACCCAGTACTTC	CASSHRNRGMQETQYF
TRBV5-1	TRBD2	.	TRBJ2-5	TGCGCCAGCAGCAAGGGACTAGCGGGGGGTGACTCAGAGACCCAGTACTTC	CASSKGLAGGDSETQYF
TRBV25-1	.	.	TRBJ1-2	TGTGCCAGCAGTGTTGACATCTATGGCTACACCTTC	CASSVDIYGYTF
TRBV18	TRBD1	.	TRBJ1-3	TGTGCCAGCTCACAGAACACAGGGGACACCATATATTTT	CASSQNTGDTIYF
TRBV28	TRBD1	.	TRBJ2-7	TGTGCCAGCAGTCCCCGGGACAGGGCTGAGCAGTACTTC	CASSPRDRAEQYF
TRBV18	TRBD1	.	TRBJ2-2	TGTGCCAGCTCACTAAACACAGGGGTCACCGGGGAGCTGTTTTTT	CASSLNTGVTGELFF
TRBV4-1	.	.	TRBJ2-1	TGCGCCAGCAGCCCGGAGGGCGGGTCTAGCTACGGAAATGAGCAGTTCTTC	CASSPEGGSSYGNEQFF
TRBV12-3/TRBV12-4	.	.	TRBJ2-1	TGTGCCAGCAGACAATTGGAGAATGAGCAGTTCTTC	CASRQLENEQFF
TRBV5-1	.	.	TRBJ1-5	TGCGCCAGCAGCTTGGTCGGGGGCAATCAGCCCCAGCATTTT	CASSLVGGNQPQHF
TRBV28	TRBD1	once	TRBJ1-3	TGTGCCAGCCTGACAGGGAAGAGCTGGGGCACCATATATTTT	CASLTGKSWGTIYF
TRBV11-2	.	.	TRBJ1-3	TGTGCCAGCAGCTTAGGACAGGCCCTCTCTGGAAACACCATATATTTT	CASSLGQALSGNTIYF
TRBV6-5	.	.	TRBJ2-5	TGTGCCAGCAGAATAACAGGGTCCACAGAGACCCAGTACTTC	CASRITGSTETQYF
TRBV11-2	.	.	TRBJ2-5	TGTGCCAGCAGCTCAGGAACGGGGGGCGGCCAAGAGACCCAGTACTTC	CASSSGTGGGQETQYF
TRBV27	.	.	TRBJ2-1	TGTGCCAGCGGATCTGGAGGGTACAATGAGCAGTTCTTC	CASGSGGYNEQFF
TRBV5-6	TRBD1	.	TRBJ2-7	TGTGCCAGCAGCTGGGGACAGGGGCGTCCCGAGCAGTACTTC	CASSWGQGRPEQYF
TRBV2	TRBD1	.	TRBJ2-2	TGTGCCAGCAGTGAACAAAAGGTACCGACAGGGGGCCGGTCCGGGGAGCTGTTTTTT	CASSEQKVPTGGRSGELFF
TRBV12-3/TRBV12-4	TRBD2	.	TRBJ2-5	TGTGCCAGCAGTAGCGTTAGCGGGGAGACCCAGTACTTC	CASSSVSGETQYF
TRBV30	.	once	TRBJ1-3	TGTGCCTGGAGTGTACAGGGAAACACCATATATTTT	CAWSVQGNTIYF
TRBV2	.	.	TRBJ2-3	TGTGCCAGCAATAGGGGTTCGCCAGATACGCAGTATTTT	CASNRGSPDTQYF
TRBV6-6	.	.	TRBJ2-7	TGTGCCAGCAGTTTCAATCCCTACGAGCAGTACTTC	CASSFNPYEQYF
TRBV19	.	.	TRBJ1-2	TGTGCCAGTAGTTCTTCAGGGAAGCTCAACTATGGCTACACCTTC	CASSSSGKLNYGYTF
TRBV18	.	.	TRBJ1-1	TGTGCCAGCTCACCAGCCAGGGTTGAGAACACTGAAGCTTTCTTT	CASSPARVENTEAFF
TRBV18	TRBD1	.	TRBJ2-7	TGTGCCAGCTCACCCGCTACCACAGGGGTAGGAGAGCAGTACTTC	CASSPATTGVGEQYF
TRBV6-5	TRBD2	.	TRBJ2-5	TGTGCCAGCAGTCCACTAGCGGGCCTTCAAGAGACCCAGTACTTC	CASSPLAGLQETQYF
TRBV27	TRBD1	.	TRBJ1-4	TGTGCCAGCAGGGACGGGACAGGGAATGAAAAACTGTTTTTT	CASRDGTGNEKLFF
TRBV5-1	TRBD2	.	TRBJ2-3	TGCGCCAGCAGCTTTGGCGGGGGGGCGGATACGCAGTATTTT	CASSFGGGADTQYF
TRBV28	TRBD1	.	TRBJ2-1	TGTGCCAGCAGTTTACCGGGACAGGGGAACAATGAGCAGTTCTTC	CASSLPGQGNNEQFF
TRBV6-6	TRBD2	.	TRBJ2-5	TGTGCCAGTGGCGGGGCTAGCGGGTCTCAAGAGACCCAGTACTTC	CASGGASGSQETQYF
TRBV7-2	.	.	TRBJ2-3	TGTGCCAGCAGCTTAAAAACGGCAGGGCAAGATACGCAGTATTTT	CASSLKTAGQDTQYF
TRBV7-6	.	.	TRBJ2-3	TGTGCCAGCAGGGAAATGACAAGCACAGATACGCAGTATTTT	CASREMTSTDTQYF
TRBV19	TRBD2	.	TRBJ2-3	TGTGCCAGTAGCACCCAACATCCTAGCGGGAGCACAGATACGCAGTATTTT	CASSTQHPSGSTDTQYF
TRBV4-2	TRBD2	.	TRBJ2-7	TGTGCCAGCAGCCAACAGGGACTAGCCTACGAGCAGTACTTC	CASSQQGLAYEQYF
TRBV6-5	.	.	TRBJ2-7	TGTGCCAGCAGACCCGACAATACCTACGAGCAGTACTTC	CASRPDNTYEQYF
TRBV12-3/TRBV12-4	.	.	TRBJ1-1	TGTGCCAGCAGCCAGGGCCCCCCGCAAGCTTTCTTT	CASSQGPPQAFF
TRBV6-5	.	.	TRBJ2-1	TGTGCCAGCAGGACCAACGGGGACAATGAGCAGTTCTTC	CASRTNGDNEQFF
TRBV29-1	TRBD2	.	TRBJ2-1	TGCAGCGGAGCTCGCGGGAGGGCTGAAGGTGAGCAGTTCTTC	CSGARGRAEGEQFF
TRBV7-2	TRBD1	.	TRBJ2-3	TGTGCCAGCAGCTCCCGGACAGGGGGCGCAGATACGCAGTATTTT	CASSSRTGGADTQYF
TRBV4-2	TRBD2	.	TRBJ2-1	TGTGCCAGCAGCCAATTCATACCGGGACTAGCGGACTTAAGCTCCTACAATGAGCAGTTCTTC	CASSQFIPGLADLSSYNEQFF
TRBV7-9	.	once	TRBJ2-5	TGTGCCAGCAGCCTTGCAGGCTTAGAGACCCAGTACTTC	CASSLAGLETQYF
TRBV30	.	.	TRBJ2-1	TGTGCCTGGAGTGTACTTGTCGGGGTGAACGGGAGATCAAATGAGCAGTTCTTC	CAWSVLVGVNGRSNEQFF
TRBV6-1	TRBD1	.	TRBJ1-1	TGTGCCAGCAGTGAAGGGACAGGGATTACTGAAGCTTTCTTT	CASSEGTGITEAFF
TRBV7-8	TRBD1	.	TRBJ2-2	TGTGCCAGCAGCCTCCCGGACAGGGCGAACACCGGGGAGCTGTTTTTT	CASSLPDRANTGELFF
TRBV19	TRBD2	.	TRBJ2-1	TGTGCCAGTAGTATAGTGACTAGCGGGGGTCCCTACAATGAGCAGTTCTTC	CASSIVTSGGPYNEQFF
TRBV27	TRBD1	.	TRBJ1-1	TGTGCCAGCAGTCACAGGGGGTACACTGAAGCTTTCTTT	CASSHRGYTEAFF
TRBV7-9	TRBD1	.	TRBJ1-6	TGTGCCAGCAGTTCCCCGGGACAGGGGTATTCACCCCTCCACTTT	CASSSPGQGYSPLHF